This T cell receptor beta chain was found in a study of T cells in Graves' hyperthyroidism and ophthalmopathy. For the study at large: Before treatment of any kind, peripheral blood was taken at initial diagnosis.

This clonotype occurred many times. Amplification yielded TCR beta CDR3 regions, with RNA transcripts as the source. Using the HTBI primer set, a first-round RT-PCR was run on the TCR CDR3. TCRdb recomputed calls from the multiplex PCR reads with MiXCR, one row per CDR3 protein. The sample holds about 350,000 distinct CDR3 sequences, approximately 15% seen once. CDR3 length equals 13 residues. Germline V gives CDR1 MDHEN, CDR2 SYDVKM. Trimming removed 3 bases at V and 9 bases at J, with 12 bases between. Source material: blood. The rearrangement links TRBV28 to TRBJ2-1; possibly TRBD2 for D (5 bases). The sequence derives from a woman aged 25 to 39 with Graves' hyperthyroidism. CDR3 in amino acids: CASSLTAGPEQFF. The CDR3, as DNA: TGTGCCAGCAGTTTGACCGCGGGCCCTGAGCAGTTCTTC.